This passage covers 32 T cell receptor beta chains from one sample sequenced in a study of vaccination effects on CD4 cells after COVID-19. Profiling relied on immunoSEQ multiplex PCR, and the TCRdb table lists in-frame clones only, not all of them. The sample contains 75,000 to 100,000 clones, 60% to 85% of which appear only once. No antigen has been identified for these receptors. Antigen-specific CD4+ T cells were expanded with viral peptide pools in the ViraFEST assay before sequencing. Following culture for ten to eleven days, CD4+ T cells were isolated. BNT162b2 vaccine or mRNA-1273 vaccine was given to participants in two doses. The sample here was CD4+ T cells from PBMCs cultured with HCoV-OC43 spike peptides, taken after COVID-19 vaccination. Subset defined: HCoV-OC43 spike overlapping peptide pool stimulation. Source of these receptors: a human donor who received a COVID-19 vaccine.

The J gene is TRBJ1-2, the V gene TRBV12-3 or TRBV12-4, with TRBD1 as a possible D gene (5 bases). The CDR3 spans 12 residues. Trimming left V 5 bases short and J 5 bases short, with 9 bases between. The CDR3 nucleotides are TGTGCCAGCAGTCCGACAGCGTATGGCTACACCTTC. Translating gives CASSPTAYGYTF.

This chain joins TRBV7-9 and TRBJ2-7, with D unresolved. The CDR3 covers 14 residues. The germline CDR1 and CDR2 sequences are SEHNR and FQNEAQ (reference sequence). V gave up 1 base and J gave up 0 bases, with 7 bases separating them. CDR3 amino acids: CASSLDLSSYEQYV. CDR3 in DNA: TGTGCCAGCAGCTTAGACCTGAGCTCCTACGAGCAGTACGTC.

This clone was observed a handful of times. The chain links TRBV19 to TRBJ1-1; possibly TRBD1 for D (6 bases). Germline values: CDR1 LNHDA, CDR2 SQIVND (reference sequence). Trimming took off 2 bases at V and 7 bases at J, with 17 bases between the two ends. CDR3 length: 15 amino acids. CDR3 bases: TGTGCCAGTAGTATAAGAGGACAGCAAATAGGTGAAGCTTTCTTT. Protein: CASSIRGQQIGEAFF. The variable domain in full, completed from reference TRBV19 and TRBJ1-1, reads DGGITQSPKYLFRKEGQNVTLSCEQNLNHDAMYWYRQDPGQGLRLIYYSQIVNDFQKGDIAEGYSVSREKKESFPLTVTSAQKNPTAFYLCASSIRGQQIGEAFFGQGTRLTVV.

The CDR3 region is CSVAPGQGRRETQYF. The CDR3 DNA is TGCAGCGTTGCGCCCGGACAGGGTCGTCGTGAGACCCAGTACTTC. The chain employs TRBV29-1 and TRBJ2-5, with 8 nucleotides matching TRBD1. Per the germline V gene, CDR1 is SQVTM and CDR2 is ANQGSEA. V lost 4 bases and J lost 5; bases outside the gene matches: 12. The CDR3 totals 15 residues.

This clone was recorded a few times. The CDR3 here is CASSLHPGQDNEKLFF. CDR3 bases: TGTGCCAGCTCTCTCCATCCGGGACAGGATAATGAAAAACTGTTTTTT. J is TRBJ1-4 and V is TRBV18, with 8 bases identical to TRBD1. Trimming took 6 bases from V and 4 from J; bases not matched to a gene: 10. The CDR3 sequence is 16 residues long. CDR1 is KGHSH and CDR2 is LQKENI in the germline V gene.

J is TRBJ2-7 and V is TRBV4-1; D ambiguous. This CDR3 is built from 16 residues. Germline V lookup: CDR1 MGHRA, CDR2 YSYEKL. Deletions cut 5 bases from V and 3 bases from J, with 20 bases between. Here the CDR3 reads CASSARAGLGLYEQYV. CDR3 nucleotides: TGCGCCAGCAGCGCTCGGGCCGGGCTAGGCCTCTACGAGCAGTACGTC.

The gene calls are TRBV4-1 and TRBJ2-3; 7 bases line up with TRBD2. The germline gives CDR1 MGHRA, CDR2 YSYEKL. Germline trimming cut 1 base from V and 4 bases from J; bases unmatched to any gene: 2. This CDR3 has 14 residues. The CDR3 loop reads CASSQGLASDTQYF. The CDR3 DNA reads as TGCGCCAGCAGCCAAGGACTAGCCTCAGATACGCAGTATTTT.

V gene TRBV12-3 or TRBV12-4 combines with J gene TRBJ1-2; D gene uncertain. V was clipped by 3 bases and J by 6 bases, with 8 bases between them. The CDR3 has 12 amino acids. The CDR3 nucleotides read TGTGCCAGCAGTTTGTCGAGGGATGGCTACACCTTC. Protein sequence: CASSLSRDGYTF.

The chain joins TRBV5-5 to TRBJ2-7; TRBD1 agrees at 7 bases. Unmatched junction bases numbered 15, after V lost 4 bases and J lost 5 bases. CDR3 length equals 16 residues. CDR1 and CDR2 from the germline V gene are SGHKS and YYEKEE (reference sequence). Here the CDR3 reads CASSGSRQGKTDEQYV. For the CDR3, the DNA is TGTGCCAGCAGCGGCAGTCGACAGGGCAAGACGGACGAGCAGTACGTC.

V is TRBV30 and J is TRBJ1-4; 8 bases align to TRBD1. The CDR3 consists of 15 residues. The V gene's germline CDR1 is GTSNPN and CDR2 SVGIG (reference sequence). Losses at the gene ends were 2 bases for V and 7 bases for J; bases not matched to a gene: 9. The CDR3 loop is CAWSIRTGISEKLFF. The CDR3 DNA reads TGTGCCTGGAGTATCCGGACAGGGATTAGTGAAAAACTGTTTTTT.

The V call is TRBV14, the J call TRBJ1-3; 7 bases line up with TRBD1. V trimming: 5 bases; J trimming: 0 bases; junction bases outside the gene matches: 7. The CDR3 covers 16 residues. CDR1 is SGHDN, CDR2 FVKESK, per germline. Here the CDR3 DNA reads TGTGCCAGCAGCTTCAACAGGGGCCTCTCTGGAAACACCATATATTTT. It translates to CASSFNRGLSGNTIYF.

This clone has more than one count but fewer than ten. The CDR3 bases are TGTGCCACCAGCCCCCGACTTAACTCCTACGAGCAGTACGTC. Translating gives CATSPRLNSYEQYV. The chain carries TRBV15 and TRBJ2-7; D gene uncertain. This CDR3 spans 14 amino acids. Per the germline V gene, CDR1 is LNHNV and CDR2 is YYDKDF (reference sequence). V dropped 5 bases and J dropped 0 bases, with 11 bases sitting between them.

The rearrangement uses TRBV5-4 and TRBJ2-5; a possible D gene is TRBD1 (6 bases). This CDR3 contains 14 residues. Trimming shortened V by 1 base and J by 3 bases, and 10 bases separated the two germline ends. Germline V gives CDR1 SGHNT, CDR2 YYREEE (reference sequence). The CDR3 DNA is TGTGCCAGCAGCTTGCGGACAGATGAAGAGACCCAGTACTTC. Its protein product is CASSLRTDEETQYF.

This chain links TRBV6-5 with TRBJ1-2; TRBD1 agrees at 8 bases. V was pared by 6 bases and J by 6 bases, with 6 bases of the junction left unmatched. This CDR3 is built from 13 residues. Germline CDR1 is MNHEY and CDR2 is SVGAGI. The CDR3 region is CASRRTGRDGYTF. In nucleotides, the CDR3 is TGTGCCAGCAGGCGGACAGGGAGGGATGGCTACACCTTC.

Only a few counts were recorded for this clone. CDR3 DNA sequence: TGTGCCAGTACCCAAAGAACAGGGAGGACTGAAGCTTTCTTT. Translation gives CASTQRTGRTEAFF. This chain links TRBV19 with TRBJ1-1, with D perhaps matching TRBD1 (6 bases). The CDR3 has 14 amino acids. Germline values: CDR1 LNHDA, CDR2 SQIVND (reference sequence). V lost 7 bases and J lost 5, with 17 bases in between.

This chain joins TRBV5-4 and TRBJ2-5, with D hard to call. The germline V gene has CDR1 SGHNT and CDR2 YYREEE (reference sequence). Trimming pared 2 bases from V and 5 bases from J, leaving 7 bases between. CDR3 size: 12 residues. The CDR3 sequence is CASSFSGETQYF. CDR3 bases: TGTGCCAGCAGCTTTAGTGGGGAGACCCAGTACTTC.

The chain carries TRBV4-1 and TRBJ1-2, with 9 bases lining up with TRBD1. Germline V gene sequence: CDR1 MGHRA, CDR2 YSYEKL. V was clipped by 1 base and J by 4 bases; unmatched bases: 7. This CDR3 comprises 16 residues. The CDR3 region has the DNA TGCGCCAGCAGCCAAGTAGAGACAGGGGGACTCTATGGCTACACCTTC. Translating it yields CASSQVETGGLYGYTF.

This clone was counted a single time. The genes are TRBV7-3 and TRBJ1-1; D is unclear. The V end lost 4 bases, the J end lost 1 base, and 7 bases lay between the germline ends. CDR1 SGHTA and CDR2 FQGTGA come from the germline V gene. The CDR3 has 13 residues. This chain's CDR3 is CASSSGKNTEAFF. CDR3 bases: TGTGCCAGCAGCTCCGGGAAGAACACTGAAGCTTTCTTT.

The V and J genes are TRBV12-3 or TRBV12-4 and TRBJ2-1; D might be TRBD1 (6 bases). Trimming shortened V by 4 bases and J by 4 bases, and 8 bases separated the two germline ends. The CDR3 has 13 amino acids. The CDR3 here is CASSWTVYNEQFF. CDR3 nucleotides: TGTGCCAGCAGTTGGACAGTGTACAATGAGCAGTTCTTC.

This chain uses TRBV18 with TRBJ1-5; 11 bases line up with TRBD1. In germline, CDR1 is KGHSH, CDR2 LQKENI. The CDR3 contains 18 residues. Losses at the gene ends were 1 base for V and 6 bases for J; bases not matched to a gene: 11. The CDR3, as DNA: TGTGCCAGCTCACCACAAGGACAGGGGGCGGACACGCGTCAGCCCCAGCATTTT. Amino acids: CASSPQGQGADTRQPQHF.

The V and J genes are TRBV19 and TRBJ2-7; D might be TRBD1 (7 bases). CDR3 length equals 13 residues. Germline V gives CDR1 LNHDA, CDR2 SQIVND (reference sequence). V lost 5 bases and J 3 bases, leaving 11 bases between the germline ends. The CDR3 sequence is CASSAGGNYEQYV. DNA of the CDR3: TGTGCCAGTAGTGCAGGGGGGAACTACGAGCAGTACGTC.

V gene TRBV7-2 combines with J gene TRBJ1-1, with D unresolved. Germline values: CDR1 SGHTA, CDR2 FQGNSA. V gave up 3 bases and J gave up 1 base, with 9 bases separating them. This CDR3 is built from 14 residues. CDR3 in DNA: TGTGCCAGCAGCTTTGGCCTCCCGAACACTGAAGCTTTCTTT. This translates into CASSFGLPNTEAFF. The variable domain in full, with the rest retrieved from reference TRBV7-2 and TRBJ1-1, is GAGVSQSPSNKVTEKGKDVELRCDPISGHTALYWYRQSLGQGLEFLIYFQGNSAPDKSGLPSDRFSAERTGGSVSTLTIQRTQQEDSAVYLCASSFGLPNTEAFFGQGTRLTVV.

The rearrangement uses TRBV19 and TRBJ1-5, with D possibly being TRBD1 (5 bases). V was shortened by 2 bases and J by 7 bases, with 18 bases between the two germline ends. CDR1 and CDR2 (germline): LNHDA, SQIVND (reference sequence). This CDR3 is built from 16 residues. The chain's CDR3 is CASSINFGGGGQPQHF. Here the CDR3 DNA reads TGTGCCAGTAGTATAAATTTCGGGGGGGGAGGACAGCCCCAGCATTTT.

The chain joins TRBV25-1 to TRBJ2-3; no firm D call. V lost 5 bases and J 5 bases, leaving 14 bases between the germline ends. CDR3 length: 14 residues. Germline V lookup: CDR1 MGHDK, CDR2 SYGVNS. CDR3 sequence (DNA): TGTGCCAGCAGTCACCAGGCGTTTTTAGATACGCAGTATTTT. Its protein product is CASSHQAFLDTQYF.

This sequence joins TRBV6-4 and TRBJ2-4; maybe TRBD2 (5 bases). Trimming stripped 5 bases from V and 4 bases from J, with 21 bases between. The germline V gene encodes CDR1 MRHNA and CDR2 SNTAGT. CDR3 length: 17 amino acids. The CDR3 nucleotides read TGTGCCAGCAGTTTTACTGGACTCCCGATTGGGAAAAACATTCAGTACTTC. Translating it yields CASSFTGLPIGKNIQYF.

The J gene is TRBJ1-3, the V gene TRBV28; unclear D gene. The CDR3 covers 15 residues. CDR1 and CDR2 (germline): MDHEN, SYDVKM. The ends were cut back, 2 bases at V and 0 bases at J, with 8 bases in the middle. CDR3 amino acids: CASSLGPGSGNTIYF. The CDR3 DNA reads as TGTGCCAGCAGTTTAGGGCCCGGCTCTGGAAACACCATATATTTT.

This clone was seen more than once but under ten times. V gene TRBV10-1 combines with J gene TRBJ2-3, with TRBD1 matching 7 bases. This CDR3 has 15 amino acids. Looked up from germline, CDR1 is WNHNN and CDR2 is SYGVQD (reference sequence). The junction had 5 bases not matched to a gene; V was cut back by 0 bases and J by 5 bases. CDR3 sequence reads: CASSESLQGLDTQYF. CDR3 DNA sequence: TGCGCCAGCAGTGAGTCCCTACAGGGGCTAGATACGCAGTATTTT.

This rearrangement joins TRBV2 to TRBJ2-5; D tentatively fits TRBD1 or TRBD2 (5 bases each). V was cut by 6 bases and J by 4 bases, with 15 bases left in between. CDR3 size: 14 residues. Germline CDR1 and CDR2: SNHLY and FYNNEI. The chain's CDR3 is CASRPWGLGETQYF. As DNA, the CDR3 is TGTGCCAGCAGGCCGTGGGGGTTGGGAGAGACCCAGTACTTC.

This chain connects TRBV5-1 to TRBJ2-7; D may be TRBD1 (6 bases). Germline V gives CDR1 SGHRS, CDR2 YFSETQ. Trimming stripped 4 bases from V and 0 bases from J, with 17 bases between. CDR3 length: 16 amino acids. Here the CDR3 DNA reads TGCGCCAGCAGCAAGGGGGACGAGGACAGCTCCTACGAGCAGTACGTC. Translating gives CASSKGDEDSSYEQYV.

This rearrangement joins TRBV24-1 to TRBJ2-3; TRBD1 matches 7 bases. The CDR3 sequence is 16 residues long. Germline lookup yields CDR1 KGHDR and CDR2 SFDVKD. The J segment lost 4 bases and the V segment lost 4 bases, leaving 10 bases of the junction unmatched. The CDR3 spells CATSDQTGSVSDTQYF. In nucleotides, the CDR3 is TGTGCCACCAGTGACCAGACAGGGTCAGTGTCAGATACGCAGTATTTT.

DNA for the CDR3: TGTGCCAGCAGCTTACGAAAACAGGGGATCCCCGGGGAGCTGTTTTTT. Its protein is CASSLRKQGIPGELFF. V is TRBV7-3 and J is TRBJ2-2; TRBD1 agrees at 7 bases. The germline V gene has CDR1 SGHTA and CDR2 FQGTGA. This CDR3 comprises 16 residues. Trimming at V came to 2 bases and at J to 6 bases, leaving 9 bases not matched to a gene.

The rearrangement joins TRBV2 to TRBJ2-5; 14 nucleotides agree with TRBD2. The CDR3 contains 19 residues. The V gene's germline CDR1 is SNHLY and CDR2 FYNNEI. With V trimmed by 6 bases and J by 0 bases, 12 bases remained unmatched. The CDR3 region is CASSRERTSGGMYQETQYF. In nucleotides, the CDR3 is TGTGCCAGCAGCCGGGAGCGGACTAGCGGGGGGATGTACCAAGAGACCCAGTACTTC.